The 28 T cell receptor beta chains below were found in one sample sequenced in a study of blood T cell repertoires in COVID-19. Clones were sequenced by immunoSEQ multiplex PCR, and TCRdb holds only the in-frame ones, with some missing. There are roughly 68,000 clones in the sample; roughly 84% occur only once, and 6% to 7% lies in the top ten. The sequencing sample was made of peripheral blood. The receptors originated from a man aged 45 to 65 with active COVID-19.

In its sample, this clone was seen a few times. The rearrangement uses TRBV29-1 and TRBJ1-2; D gene ambiguous. This CDR3 spans 11 amino acids. Trimming took 5 bases from V and 6 from J, leaving 10 bases between them. Germline assignment: CDR1 SQVTM and CDR2 ANQGSEA. CDR3 loop: CSVSRNDGYTF. CDR3 DNA: TGCAGCGTTTCCAGAAATGATGGCTACACCTTC.

V and J are TRBV7-8 and TRBJ2-1; TRBD2 matches 10 bases. V dropped 5 bases and J dropped 10; count of bases not matched to a gene: 17. CDR3 length equals 17 residues. Germline V CDR1 and CDR2: SGHVS, FQNEAQ. The CDR3 DNA is TGTGCCAGCAGCCAGACTAGCGGGTGGGAGGAGTTTTCGGAGCAGTTCTTC. Translation gives CASSQTSGWEEFSEQFF.

The rearrangement joins TRBV18 to TRBJ2-7, with 10 bases aligning to TRBD1. CDR3 length: 16 amino acids. CDR1 KGHSH and CDR2 LQKENI come from the germline V gene. The ends lost 3 bases at V and 4 bases at J; junction bases unmatched: 9. The CDR3 here is CASSPAGQGTSYEQYF. The DNA for the CDR3 is TGTGCCAGCTCACCCGCGGGACAGGGGACGAGTTACGAGCAGTACTTC.

Concerning this clone itself: The junction and the germline gene differ at one end; a read error may be behind it. The chain couples TRBV29-1 to TRBJ2-2; TRBD1 agrees at 8 bases. CDR3 size: 15 residues. Germline V gene lookup returns CDR1 SQVTM and CDR2 ANQGSEA. The CDR3 sequence: CSVEGRTGTAGELFF. CDR3 DNA: TGCAGCGTCGAAGGAAGGACAGGGACTGCCGGGGAGCTGTTTTTT.

A word on this clone: Within the sample, other DNA sequences also encode this same CDR3. J is TRBJ1-1 and V is TRBV18; no firm D call. This CDR3 is built from 14 residues. Germline V lookup: CDR1 KGHSH, CDR2 LQKENI. V was shortened by 0 bases and J by 1 base, with 6 bases between the two germline ends. CDR3 sequence reads: CASSPPPGNTEAFF. CDR3 in DNA: TGTGCCAGCTCACCACCACCAGGGAACACTGAAGCTTTCTTT.

This clone occurred a few times. The chain links TRBV28 to TRBJ1-2, with 7 bases lining up with TRBD1. V lost 2 bases to trimming and J lost 2 bases; unmatched junction nucleotides: 2. This CDR3 comprises 14 residues. CDR1 MDHEN and CDR2 SYDVKM come from the germline V gene. The CDR3 DNA reads TGTGCCAGCAGTTTACAGGGGGTAAACTATGGCTACACCTTC. Its protein is CASSLQGVNYGYTF.

This sequence joins TRBV2 and TRBJ1-5, with a possible D match to TRBD1 (6 bases). The CDR3 spans 14 residues. The ends were cut back, 5 bases at V and 1 base at J, with 9 bases in the middle. The V gene's germline CDR1 is SNHLY and CDR2 FYNNEI. The CDR3 reads CASSTQGSNQPQHF. The CDR3 DNA sequence: TGTGCCAGCAGTACACAGGGCAGCAATCAGCCCCAGCATTTT.

As regards this clone: The sample contains more than one DNA sequence encoding this CDR3. This chain uses TRBV7-2 with TRBJ2-3, with D tentatively TRBD2 (6 bases). The germline gives CDR1 SGHTA, CDR2 FQGNSA. Trimming stripped 1 base from V and 4 bases from J, with 9 bases between. The CDR3 sequence is 14 residues long. DNA for the CDR3: TGTGCCAGCAGCTTAGGGAGGGGTTCAGATACGCAGTATTTT. Residues: CASSLGRGSDTQYF. The variable domain in full, with the rest retrieved from reference TRBV7-2 and TRBJ2-3, is GAGVSQSPSNKVTEKGKDVELRCDPISGHTALYWYRQSLGQGLEFLIYFQGNSAPDKSGLPSDRFSAERTGGSVSTLTIQRTQQEDSAVYLCASSLGRGSDTQYFGPGTRLTVL.

The chain uses TRBV5-4 and TRBJ1-1; 7 bases align to TRBD1. The CDR3 totals 14 residues. The germline gives CDR1 SGHNT, CDR2 YYREEE (reference sequence). V was pared by 5 bases and J by 1 base, with 5 bases of the junction left unmatched. CDR3 DNA sequence: TGTGCCAGCAGTTTTGACAGGGCGAACACTGAAGCTTTCTTT. As protein: CASSFDRANTEAFF.

This chain's CDR3 is CASSLYPDRQNEKLFF. Written as DNA, the CDR3 is TGTGCCAGCAGTTTATACCCGGACAGACAAAATGAAAAACTGTTTTTT. The gene calls are TRBV27 and TRBJ1-4; possibly TRBD1 for D (6 bases). The V end was cut by 1 base, the J end by 5 bases, with 14 bases between. The CDR3 is made up of 16 amino acids. From germline, CDR1 is MNHEY and CDR2 SMNVEV (reference sequence).

The chain joins TRBV9 to TRBJ2-7; D might be TRBD2 (6 bases). The germline V gene has CDR1 SGDLS and CDR2 YYNGEE. The CDR3 length is 15 residues. Trimming took 4 bases from V and 3 from J, leaving 17 bases between them. The CDR3 DNA reads as TGTGCCAGCAGCCCCCGTAGCGGAGCGCTCTACGAGCAGTACTTC. Translating gives CASSPRSGALYEQYF.

This clone was detected only a few times. CDR3 sequence reads: CASSPQGGTDTQYF. DNA for the CDR3: TGTGCCAGCAGTCCCCAGGGGGGCACAGATACGCAGTATTTT. This chain connects TRBV28 to TRBJ2-3, with TRBD1 identical over 7 bases. The V gene end was trimmed by 5 bases and the J gene end by 1 base; junction bases not matched to a gene: 3. Per germline, CDR1 MDHEN and CDR2 SYDVKM. This CDR3 spans 14 amino acids.

The rearrangement joins TRBV6-5 to TRBJ1-1; D is ambiguous. With 5 bases removed from V and 0 bases from J, the gap between germline ends came to 7 bases. Germline CDR1 and CDR2: MNHEY and SVGAGI. This CDR3 spans 13 amino acids. CDR3 residues: CASSPTLNTEAFF. The DNA of the CDR3 is TGTGCCAGCAGTCCTACCTTGAACACTGAAGCTTTCTTT.

This clone was counted between two and nine times. This sequence joins TRBV6-2 or TRBV6-3 and TRBJ1-1; a weak D match, TRBD1 (6 bases). The CDR3 loop spans 14 amino acids. Trimming removed 6 bases from V and 2 bases from J, with 13 bases in between. CDR1 MNHEY and CDR2 SVGEGT come from the germline V gene. As DNA, the CDR3 is TGTGCCAGCAGCCGGACAGTACGTAACACTGAAGCTTTCTTT. Protein: CASSRTVRNTEAFF.

The J gene is TRBJ1-2, the V gene TRBV6-6; 7 bases agree with TRBD1. The trim removed 8 bases at V and 4 bases at J, leaving 4 bases unmatched. The CDR3 is 12 amino acids. Germline CDR1 is MNHNY and CDR2 is SVGAGI (reference sequence). CDR3 protein: CASADRAYGYTF. The CDR3 DNA follows: TGTGCCAGCGCAGACAGGGCCTATGGCTACACCTTC.

The V call is TRBV28, the J call TRBJ2-3; 8 bases line up with TRBD2. V lost 6 bases and J lost 2; bases outside the gene matches: 4. There are 14 residues in the CDR3. Germline V gene data show CDR1 as MDHEN and CDR2 as SYDVKM. This CDR3 is CASSGGGTTDTQYF. CDR3 sequence (DNA): TGTGCCAGCAGCGGGGGGGGGACCACAGATACGCAGTATTTT.

In DNA form, the CDR3 reads TGTGCCAGCAGCTTGGCCGTCTATGGCTACACCTTC. It is translated as CASSLAVYGYTF. The rearrangement uses TRBV5-6 and TRBJ1-2, with D unresolved. This CDR3 spans 12 amino acids. Trimming left V 0 bases short and J 4 bases short, with 4 bases between. Germline lookup yields CDR1 SGHDT and CDR2 YYEEEE.

V and J are TRBV10-3 and TRBJ2-7; 10 bases align to TRBD2. Per germline, CDR1 ENHRY and CDR2 SYGVKD. The CDR3 runs 12 residues. Trimming at V came to 7 bases and at J to 3 bases, leaving 0 bases not matched to a gene. The CDR3 DNA sequence: TGTGCCATCACTAGCGGGAGCTACGAGCAGTACTTC. It yields the protein CAITSGSYEQYF.

This clone has just one count. The V gene is TRBV7-9, the J gene TRBJ2-5; D may be TRBD2 (6 bases). The germline gives CDR1 SEHNR, CDR2 FQNEAQ (reference sequence). Trimming pared 5 bases from V and 2 bases from J, leaving 18 bases between. The CDR3 is 16 amino acids. The CDR3 DNA is TGTGCCAGCAGCCTTACTATAGCGGCGGGGCAAGAGACCCAGTACTTC. The encoded protein is CASSLTIAAGQETQYF.

Points on this clone: The junction departs from germline at one end; a sequencing error may be responsible. V is TRBV7-7 and J is TRBJ2-5, with 7 bases that match TRBD2. Germline CDR1 is SSHAT and CDR2 is FNYEAQ (reference sequence). The CDR3 contains 14 residues. CDR3 DNA: TGTGCTAGCAGCTTACAGCGGGGTCAAGAGACCCAGTACTTC. Encoded protein: CASSLQRGQETQYF. The whole variable domain, remainder taken from reference TRBV7-7 and TRBJ2-5, is GAGVSQSPRYKVTKRGQDVTLRCDPISSHATLYWYQQALGQGPEFLTYFNYEAQPDKSGLPSDRFSAERPEGSISTLTIQRTEQRDSAMYRCASSLQRGQETQYFGPGTRLLVL.

A single count supports this clone. CDR3 bases: TGCGCCAGCAGCCAAGATGCGTTCTATGGCTACACCTTC. Its translation: CASSQDAFYGYTF. The chain couples TRBV4-3 to TRBJ1-2; D is unclear. Germline CDR1 is LGHNA and CDR2 is YSLEER. The CDR3 has 13 residues. Trimming took off 0 bases at V and 4 bases at J, with 6 bases between the two ends.

The V call is TRBV6-5, the J call TRBJ2-7; possible D gene TRBD1, 5 bases. V was clipped by 7 bases and J by 0 bases, with 13 bases between them. The CDR3 covers 14 residues. Germline V gene lookup returns CDR1 MNHEY and CDR2 SVGAGI. The CDR3 bases are TGTGCCAGCATCCCAGGGTTCCCCTCCTACGAGCAGTACTTC. Its translation is CASIPGFPSYEQYF.

The rearrangement links TRBV28 to TRBJ1-2; 8 nucleotides agree with TRBD1. The CDR3 contains 16 residues. The germline V gene encodes CDR1 MDHEN and CDR2 SYDVKM. The ends lost 2 bases at V and 8 bases at J; junction bases unmatched: 13. The CDR3 nucleotides read TGTGCCAGCAGTTTACCTGAGACAGGGGCAGAAGGGGGCTACACCTTC. Translated: CASSLPETGAEGGYTF.

CDR3 DNA: TGTGCCAGCTCACCACTGGACAGGGGGAAAAACACCGGGGAGCTGTTTTTT. This codes for CASSPLDRGKNTGELFF. The V call is TRBV18, the J call TRBJ2-2; 10 bases line up with TRBD1. The CDR3 consists of 17 residues. V lost 1 base to trimming and J lost 2 bases; unmatched junction nucleotides: 4. The germline gives CDR1 KGHSH, CDR2 LQKENI.

The V gene is TRBV7-2, the J gene TRBJ1-6, with a possible D match to TRBD1 (6 bases). The CDR3 length is 15 residues. The germline CDR1 and CDR2 sequences are SGHTA and FQGNSA. V was clipped by 4 bases and J by 5 bases, with 12 bases between them. For the CDR3, the DNA is TGTGCCAGCAGCTCCCACAGGGAGCATAATTCACCCCTCCACTTT. This gives the protein CASSSHREHNSPLHF.

The count of this clone is one. The chain joins TRBV21-1 to TRBJ2-3; the table's D call, TRBD2, has no DNA check behind it. TRBV21-1 is annotated as a pseudogene. This CDR3 spans 16 amino acids. As DNA, the CDR3 is TGTGCCAGCAGCAAAGGGGGCGGGAGGGCCCAAGATACGCAGTATTTT. It yields the protein CASSKGGGRAQDTQYF.

The chain carries TRBV14 and TRBJ2-1, with TRBD2 as a possible D gene (5 bases). Trimming stripped 4 bases from V and 13 bases from J, with 14 bases between. The germline V gene encodes CDR1 SGHDN and CDR2 FVKESK. The CDR3 runs 12 residues. The CDR3 sequence: CASSPSSGVQFF. The CDR3 DNA is TGTGCCAGCAGCCCTTCGAGCGGTGTTCAGTTCTTC.

V is TRBV15 and J is TRBJ1-1; D is undetermined. V lost 1 base and J 8 bases, leaving 11 bases between the germline ends. The CDR3 spans 13 residues. Germline CDR1 is LNHNV and CDR2 is YYDKDF (reference sequence). DNA of the CDR3: TGTGCCACCAGCAGAGTGGTCGAGGCCGAAGCTTTCTTT. Its protein is CATSRVVEAEAFF.